The 25 T cell receptor beta chains reported below all come from one sample, sequenced in a study of blood T cell repertoires in COVID-19. Using immunoSEQ multiplex PCR, the repertoire was profiled, and TCRdb retains in-frame clones only, with some absent. The data show about 380,000 clones, 70% to 90% seen once. Sequenced input: PBMCs or T cells enriched from blood (not recorded which). These receptors came from a woman aged 18-30 years who had recovered from COVID-19.

The genes are TRBV7-9 and TRBJ2-1; 8 positions match TRBD2. V lost 5 bases and J lost 8; bases outside the gene matches: 14. Germline CDR1 and CDR2: SEHNR and FQNEAQ (reference sequence). The CDR3 has 16 residues. The DNA of the CDR3 is TGTGCCAGCAGCGATACTAGCGGTCCCACCGGCGATGAGCAGTTCTTC. It translates to CASSDTSGPTGDEQFF.

This chain uses TRBV5-6 with TRBJ1-1; D is unresolved. CDR3 length: 13 residues. Trimming took off 4 bases at V and 6 bases at J, with 13 bases between the two ends. Germline CDR1 and CDR2: SGHDT and YYEEEE. For the CDR3, the DNA is TGTGCCAGCAGCCCATTCGACAAATCTGAAGCTTTCTTT. Its translation is CASSPFDKSEAFF.

The J gene is TRBJ1-2, the V gene TRBV20-1; 7 bases map to TRBD1. Germline lookup yields CDR1 DFQATT and CDR2 SNEGSKA (reference sequence). The ends lost 3 bases at V and 12 bases at J; junction bases unmatched: 7. This CDR3 contains 11 residues. CDR3 nucleotide sequence: TGCAGTGCTAGGCCACAGGGGCTTCACACCTTC. Amino acid sequence: CSARPQGLHTF.

The chain employs TRBV28 and TRBJ2-7; 8 bases fit TRBD2. The CDR3 consists of 14 residues. V was clipped by 7 bases and J by 2 bases; unmatched bases: 7. Germline V gene lookup returns CDR1 MDHEN and CDR2 SYDVKM. DNA for the CDR3: TGTGCCAGCACCCTCGGGGGGGCCACCTACGAGCAGTACTTC. It specifies CASTLGGATYEQYF.

The V call is TRBV7-9, the J call TRBJ1-1; possibly TRBD1 for D (6 bases). This CDR3 region has 16 residues. Germline CDR1 and CDR2: SEHNR and FQNEAQ (reference sequence). Trimming removed 5 bases at V and 0 bases at J, with 16 bases between. The DNA of the CDR3 is TGTGCCAGCAGCCTACGTACAGGGTCCATGAACACTGAAGCTTTCTTT. It yields the protein CASSLRTGSMNTEAFF. The full variable domain, with the rest looked up from reference TRBV7-9 and TRBJ1-1, is DTGVSQNPRHKITKRGQNVTFRCDPISEHNRLYWYRQTLGQGPEFLTYFQNEAQLEKSRLLSDRFSAERPKGSFSTLEIQRTEQGDSAMYLCASSLRTGSMNTEAFFGQGTRLTVV.

This chain joins TRBV5-1 and TRBJ2-3; TRBD2 matches at 10 bases. With 1 base clipped from V and 1 base from J, the junction kept 3 bases outside the gene matches. CDR3 size: 16 residues. The germline CDR1 and CDR2 sequences are SGHRS and YFSETQ. The CDR3 DNA reads as TGCGCCAGCAGCTTGTTAGGGACTAGCGGCACAGATACGCAGTATTTT. As protein: CASSLLGTSGTDTQYF.

The chain recombines TRBV5-6 with TRBJ2-7; 8 positions agree with TRBD2. The V gene end was trimmed by 3 bases and the J gene end by 10 bases; junction bases not matched to a gene: 3. This CDR3 spans 11 amino acids. The germline CDR1 and CDR2 sequences are SGHDT and YYEEEE. Written as DNA, the CDR3 is TGTGCCAGCAGCTCGGGAGGGCTCCAGTACTTC. Its translation: CASSSGGLQYF.

This chain connects TRBV7-9 to TRBJ2-7; D may be TRBD1 (6 bases). Trimming cost V 5 bases and J 7 bases, with 18 bases left between them. This CDR3 is 14 amino acids long. CDR1 and CDR2 from the germline V gene are SEHNR and FQNEAQ (reference sequence). CDR3 sequence reads: CASSLQGTLGEQYF. DNA for the CDR3: TGTGCCAGCAGCCTCCAGGGGACCCTCGGGGAGCAGTACTTC.

The chain is built from TRBV7-3 and TRBJ2-2, with TRBD1 identical over 12 bases. With 0 bases clipped from V and 6 bases from J, the junction kept 5 bases outside the gene matches. Germline V gives CDR1 SGHTA, CDR2 FQGTGA. The CDR3 runs 17 residues. As DNA, the CDR3 is TGTGCCAGCAGCTTAACTGCGGGACAGGGGGCGCCCGGGGAGCTGTTTTTT. Encoded protein: CASSLTAGQGAPGELFF.

With regard to this clone: This same CDR3 is encoded by further DNA sequences in the sample. This chain joins TRBV7-9 and TRBJ1-5; 7 nucleotides agree with TRBD1. Trimming removed 4 bases from V and 5 bases from J; junction bases left unmatched: 8. Germline CDR1 and CDR2: SEHNR and FQNEAQ (reference sequence). The CDR3 length is 15 residues. CDR3 DNA sequence: TGTGCCAGCAGCTCTTGGACAGGTGGGGATCAGCCCCAGCATTTT. Its translation: CASSSWTGGDQPQHF.

This chain joins TRBV19 and TRBJ1-5, with TRBD1 identical over 9 bases. Trimming took 5 bases from V and 4 from J; bases not matched to a gene: 6. CDR1 LNHDA and CDR2 SQIVND come from the germline V gene (reference sequence). The CDR3 is 15 amino acids. The CDR3 reads CASSESGTGNQPQHF. As DNA, the CDR3 is TGTGCCAGTAGTGAGTCCGGGACAGGGAATCAGCCCCAGCATTTT.

The chain employs TRBV11-2 and TRBJ2-2; 10 positions agree with TRBD2. CDR1 SGHAT and CDR2 FQNNGV come from the germline V gene. The V gene end was trimmed by 7 bases and the J gene end by 5 bases; junction bases not matched to a gene: 7. The length of the CDR3 is 15 residues. CDR3 sequence (DNA): TGTGCCAGCACCCTAGCGGGGGCCTGGACCGGGGAGCTGTTTTTT. It yields the protein CASTLAGAWTGELFF.

This chain connects TRBV4-1 to TRBJ2-1; 9 bases align to TRBD2. The CDR3 is made up of 17 amino acids. V shed 3 bases and J 1 base; nucleotides not matched to a gene: 7. The germline V gene has CDR1 MGHRA and CDR2 YSYEKL. For the CDR3, the DNA is TGCGCCAGCAGCCAGGGGCGGCTAGCGGGGTCCTACAATGAGCAGTTCTTC. Translation: CASSQGRLAGSYNEQFF.

The chain employs TRBV24-1 and TRBJ2-3; 9 bases are shared with TRBD2. This CDR3 has 15 amino acids. Germline V CDR1 and CDR2: KGHDR, SFDVKD. The J segment lost 4 bases and the V segment lost 2 bases, leaving 3 bases of the junction unmatched. In nucleotides, the CDR3 is TGTGCCACCAGTGATTCCGAGCGGGGGGCAGATACGCAGTATTTT. It codes for CATSDSERGADTQYF.

The V gene is TRBV11-2, the J gene TRBJ1-6, with no clear D. CDR1 is SGHAT and CDR2 is FQNNGV in the germline V gene. The CDR3 sequence is 14 residues long. V lost 3 bases and J 6 bases, leaving 9 bases between the germline ends. The DNA for the CDR3 is TGTGCCAGCAGCTTCGGCAGACTTAATTCACCCCTCCACTTT. As protein: CASSFGRLNSPLHF.

This clone was found once. The CDR3 DNA sequence: TGTGCCAGCGAGACAGGGCGTCGAAACTATGGCTACACCTTC. Translating it yields CASETGRRNYGYTF. The genes are TRBV28 and TRBJ1-2; 7 bases match TRBD1. CDR3 length: 14 amino acids. Germline CDR1 and CDR2: MDHEN and SYDVKM. V shed 8 bases, J shed 2 bases, and the junction held 8 bases outside the gene matches.

In DNA, the CDR3 is TGTGCCAGTAGCCCCCCCAGGGGCCCTAACTATGGCTACACCTTC. Its translation is CASSPPRGPNYGYTF. The V and J genes are TRBV19 and TRBJ1-2; tentative D call: TRBD1 (6 bases). The CDR3 extends over 15 amino acids. Trimming shortened V by 6 bases and J by 0 bases, and 14 bases separated the two germline ends. Germline values: CDR1 LNHDA, CDR2 SQIVND (reference sequence).

The chain joins TRBV30 to TRBJ1-3, with 7 bases fitting TRBD1. The ends lost 3 bases at V and 4 bases at J; junction bases unmatched: 6. Germline V lookup: CDR1 GTSNPN, CDR2 SVGIG (reference sequence). CDR3 length: 14 amino acids. CDR3 DNA sequence: TGTGCCTGGAGAGGGGGCGGTAGAGGAAACACCATATATTTT. Protein sequence: CAWRGGGRGNTIYF.

The V call is TRBV6-5, the J call TRBJ1-5; 8 nucleotides agree with TRBD1. Germline V gene lookup returns CDR1 MNHEY and CDR2 SVGAGI. J lost 5 bases, V lost 6 bases, and 9 bases had no gene match. The CDR3 is made up of 15 amino acids. The CDR3 sequence: CASSRSGGSDQPQHF. CDR3 DNA: TGTGCCAGCAGCCGTTCAGGGGGCTCGGATCAGCCCCAGCATTTT.

J is TRBJ1-1 and V is TRBV7-3, with D hard to call. Germline assignment: CDR1 SGHTA and CDR2 FQGTGA. Trimming shortened V by 1 base and J by 2 bases, and 5 bases separated the two germline ends. CDR3 length: 13 residues. Here the CDR3 DNA reads TGTGCCAGCAGCTTAATGGCTAACACTGAAGCTTTCTTT. Its translation is CASSLMANTEAFF.

This sequence joins TRBV5-6 and TRBJ2-5, with D maybe TRBD1 (6 bases). Germline CDR1 SGHDT, CDR2 YYEEEE. The V end lost 4 bases, the J end lost 5 bases, and 18 bases lay between the germline ends. The CDR3 is 15 residues long. CDR3 DNA sequence: TGTGCCAGCAGCCCCCTCACGCCAGGGGAGGAGACCCAGTACTTC. Translating gives CASSPLTPGEETQYF.

V usage is TRBV27 and J usage is TRBJ1-4; 8 bases are shared with TRBD1. The CDR3 totals 18 residues. V gave up 4 bases and J gave up 4 bases; unmatched junction bases: 14. From germline, CDR1 is MNHEY and CDR2 SMNVEV (reference sequence). The CDR3 nucleotides are TGTGCCAGCAGTTCCACCCTCGCCAGGGGGCAGGTTAATGAAAAACTGTTTTTT. It yields the protein CASSSTLARGQVNEKLFF.

As concerns this clone: The sample has other DNA sequences that encode this CDR3 too. This sequence joins TRBV6-5 and TRBJ1-1; D not certain. Trimming cost V 0 bases and J 0 bases, with 11 bases left between them. The CDR3 length is 16 residues. Per the germline V gene, CDR1 is MNHEY and CDR2 is SVGAGI. This chain's CDR3 is CASSYSGGTMNTEAFF. CDR3 in DNA: TGTGCCAGCAGTTACTCTGGCGGAACCATGAACACTGAAGCTTTCTTT.

The chain recombines TRBV2 with TRBJ2-3; no definite D call. Germline loops: CDR1 SNHLY, CDR2 FYNNEI. The CDR3 runs to 11 residues. The ends were cut back, 5 bases at V and 2 bases at J, with 2 bases in the middle. The CDR3 region is CASSYTDTQYF. The CDR3 DNA is TGTGCCAGCAGTTACACAGATACGCAGTATTTT. Full variable domain (missing parts from reference TRBV2 and TRBJ2-3): EPEVTQTPSHQVTQMGQEVILRCVPISNHLYFYWYRQILGQKVEFLVSFYNNEISEKSEIFDDQFSVERPDGSNFTLKIRSTKLEDSAMYFCASSYTDTQYFGPGTRLTVL.

The chain carries TRBV13 and TRBJ1-3; 10 nucleotides line up with TRBD1. The CDR3 has 15 amino acids. CDR1 is PRHDT, CDR2 FYEKMQ, per germline (reference sequence). The V and J ends lost 5 bases and 8 bases, in that order; junction bases with no gene match: 9. DNA of the CDR3: TGTGCCAGCAGCCAGGGGGACAGGGGTAAAGACACCATATATTTT. It codes for CASSQGDRGKDTIYF.